These 31 T cell receptor beta chains came from one sample sequenced in a study of identical twins. From the 5' RACE reads, TCRdb called clonotypes with MiXCR, one entry per CDR3 protein. The sample lists approximately 1.8 million distinct CDR3 sequences, more than 30% seen once, with 0.25% to 0.3% in the top ten. Sample: cord blood. These receptors were taken from a newborn girl in good health.

V and J are TRBV4-1 and TRBJ1-4, with 10 bases lining up with TRBD1. CDR3 size: 16 residues. With V trimmed by 3 bases and J by 1 base, 2 bases remained unmatched. The germline CDR1 and CDR2 sequences are MGHRA and YSYEKL. The CDR3 region has the DNA TGCGCCAGCAGCCAGGGGACAGGGGAAACTAATGAAAAACTGTTTTTT. Encoded protein: CASSQGTGETNEKLFF.

This clonotype was picked up a small number of times. The V call is TRBV13, the J call TRBJ2-5; 13 nucleotides align to TRBD2. CDR1 and CDR2 from the germline V gene are PRHDT and FYEKMQ (reference sequence). With 4 bases clipped from V and 11 bases from J, the junction kept 13 bases outside the gene matches. CDR3 length: 16 amino acids. The CDR3 region is CASSWNGLAGAGEQYF. The CDR3 bases are TGTGCCAGCAGCTGGAATGGACTAGCGGGAGCCGGTGAGCAGTACTTC.

The V and J genes are TRBV28 and TRBJ2-3, with D possibly TRBD1 on 7 matching bases. The germline CDR1 and CDR2 sequences are MDHEN and SYDVKM. Trimming took off 8 bases at V and 2 bases at J, with 14 bases between the two ends. This CDR3 comprises 14 residues. The CDR3 bases are TGTGCCAGCCGAAGGAGGGGGCCCACAGATACGCAGTATTTT. Amino acid sequence: CASRRRGPTDTQYF. Supplemented by reference TRBV28 and TRBJ2-3, the full variable domain reads DVKVTQSSRYLVKRTGEKVFLECVQDMDHENMFWYRQDPGLGLRLIYFSYDVKMKEKGDIPEGYSVSREKKERFSLILESASTNQTSMYLCASRRRGPTDTQYFGPGTRLTVL.

This chain links TRBV12-3 or TRBV12-4 with TRBJ1-1, with 8 bases matching TRBD1. V lost 5 bases to trimming and J lost 3 bases; unmatched junction nucleotides: 8. The CDR3 loop spans 15 amino acids. CDR3 in amino acids: CASSQGQGVYTEAFF. The CDR3 DNA follows: TGTGCCAGCAGTCAAGGACAGGGTGTCTACACTGAAGCTTTCTTT.

The chain combines TRBV19 with TRBJ1-6; no clear D. V was trimmed by 3 bases and J by 10 bases, leaving 10 bases between them. This CDR3 has 13 amino acids. Germline V lookup: CDR1 LNHDA, CDR2 SQIVND (reference sequence). The CDR3, as DNA: TGTGCCAGTAGTATCGGCAGAGAATCACCCCTCCACTTT. Protein product: CASSIGRESPLHF. The variable domain in full, completed from reference TRBV19 and TRBJ1-6, reads DGGITQSPKYLFRKEGQNVTLSCEQNLNHDAMYWYRQDPGQGLRLIYYSQIVNDFQKGDIAEGYSVSREKKESFPLTVTSAQKNPTAFYLCASSIGRESPLHFGNGTRLTVT.

The chain is built from TRBV3-1 and TRBJ2-5, with D possibly TRBD2 on 5 matching bases. The CDR3 totals 16 residues. Germline V gives CDR1 LGHDT, CDR2 YNNKEL (reference sequence). The V gene lost 2 bases and the J gene lost 2 bases, with 15 bases spanning the gap. CDR3 amino acids: CASSQNYGVLQETQYF. The CDR3 DNA reads as TGTGCCAGCAGCCAAAACTACGGGGTCTTACAAGAGACCCAGTACTTC.

V is TRBV6-2 or TRBV6-3 and J is TRBJ2-7, with 9 bases matching TRBD2. The V gene end was trimmed by 6 bases and the J gene end by 4 bases; junction bases not matched to a gene: 10. This CDR3 contains 15 residues. Germline V gene data show CDR1 as MNHEY and CDR2 as SVGEGT. The DNA of the CDR3 is TGTGCCAGCAGGCAACCGGGACTAGCCCTATACGAGCAGTACTTC. Translated: CASRQPGLALYEQYF.

This clonotype was counted only a few times. V usage is TRBV20-1 and J usage is TRBJ1-1; 9 bases are shared with TRBD1. The trim removed 5 bases at V and 5 bases at J, leaving 6 bases unmatched. Germline CDR1 and CDR2: DFQATT and SNEGSKA (reference sequence). The CDR3 has 13 residues. The CDR3 nucleotides read TGCAGTGCTGCGACAGGGGGTGTAACTGAAGCTTTCTTT. This gives the protein CSAATGGVTEAFF.

This clonotype was recorded a few times. The rearrangement uses TRBV27 and TRBJ1-2; the match to TRBD1 covers 8 bases. V lost 3 bases and J lost 4; bases outside the gene matches: 7. Germline CDR1 and CDR2: MNHEY and SMNVEV (reference sequence). The CDR3 length is 15 residues. The CDR3 DNA is TGTGCCAGCAGTTTTCACCAGGGGGCTGGCTATGGCTACACCTTC. It is translated as CASSFHQGAGYGYTF.

This chain joins TRBV10-3 and TRBJ2-7; 9 bases are a match to TRBD1. The CDR3 loop spans 15 amino acids. CDR1 and CDR2 from the germline V gene are ENHRY and SYGVKD. V shed 7 bases, J shed 0 bases, and the junction held 7 bases outside the gene matches. CDR3 region: CAINKQGAISYEQYF. In nucleotides, the CDR3 is TGTGCCATCAACAAACAGGGGGCTATCTCCTACGAGCAGTACTTC.

On this clonotype itself: One base away lies a much larger clone, so this may be a sequencing read error. The chain links TRBV6-6 to TRBJ1-2; D call uncertain. This CDR3 has 14 residues. Germline V gene sequence: CDR1 MNHNY, CDR2 SVGAGI (reference sequence). Trimming shortened V by 8 bases and J by 0 bases, and 13 bases separated the two germline ends. This CDR3 reads CASGQGRTNYGYTF. CDR3 bases: TGTGCCAGCGGTCAAGGAAGAACTAACTATGGCTACACCTTC.

This clonotype was observed a few times. The J gene is TRBJ2-7, the V gene TRBV28; TRBD1 matches 8 bases. Germline V gene lookup returns CDR1 MDHEN and CDR2 SYDVKM. V was clipped by 5 bases and J by 3 bases; unmatched bases: 15. The CDR3 extends over 17 amino acids. CDR3 protein: CASSTLGQDFSGYEQYF. In nucleotides, the CDR3 is TGTGCCAGCAGTACCCTGGGACAGGACTTTAGCGGCTACGAGCAGTACTTC.

This clonotype has a handful of counts. This chain joins TRBV20-1 and TRBJ2-5, with 7 bases lining up with TRBD1. This CDR3 region has 14 residues. V lost 6 bases to trimming and J lost 5 bases; unmatched junction nucleotides: 12. CDR1 is DFQATT, CDR2 SNEGSKA, per germline (reference sequence). Here the CDR3 reads CSAPLTGKGETQYF. In nucleotides, the CDR3 is TGCAGTGCCCCCCTGACAGGGAAGGGTGAGACCCAGTACTTC.

The chain uses TRBV7-6 and TRBJ2-1; 7 positions agree with TRBD1. Trimming at V came to 5 bases and at J to 4 bases, leaving 8 bases not matched to a gene. Germline V gene sequence: CDR1 SGHVS, CDR2 FNYEAQ. The CDR3 sequence is 15 residues long. In DNA, the CDR3 is TGTGCCAGCAGCCTCTACGGGACAGAGTACAATGAGCAGTTCTTC. Translating gives CASSLYGTEYNEQFF. Complete variable domain (other parts from reference TRBV7-6 and TRBJ2-1): GAGVSQSPRYKVTKRGQDVALRCDPISGHVSLYWYRQALGQGPEFLTYFNYEAQQDKSGLPNDRFSAERPEGSISTLTIQRTEQRDSAMYRCASSLYGTEYNEQFFGPGTRLTVL.

This clonotype was detected only once. The chain joins TRBV20-1 to TRBJ2-2; D remains ambiguous. The CDR3 consists of 11 residues. CDR1 is DFQATT and CDR2 is SNEGSKA in the germline V gene (reference sequence). V was shortened by 6 bases and J by 5 bases, with 7 bases between the two germline ends. The DNA of the CDR3 is TGCAGTGCAACCGAAACCGGGGAGCTGTTTTTT. Translating it yields CSATETGELFF.

The CDR3 loop reads CSARVWGSTDYIRNEQYF. CDR3 sequence (DNA): TGCAGTGCTAGAGTTTGGGGCAGCACGGACTACATACGCAATGAGCAGTACTTC. The genes are TRBV20-1 and TRBJ2-7; a possible D gene is TRBD2 (6 bases). Germline V CDR1 and CDR2: DFQATT, SNEGSKA (reference sequence). V gave up 1 base and J gave up 7 bases, with 29 bases separating them. The CDR3 consists of 18 residues.

The chain joins TRBV4-2 to TRBJ1-1, with TRBD1 identical over 8 bases. The CDR3 is made up of 14 amino acids. Germline-derived CDR1 and CDR2 are LGHNA and YNFKEQ. V was clipped by 4 bases and J by 10 bases; unmatched bases: 11. The CDR3 loop reads CASSPLDREYGAFF. The CDR3 DNA follows: TGTGCCAGCAGCCCCCTGGACAGGGAATATGGAGCTTTCTTT.

This clonotype was seen ten or more times. This sequence joins TRBV4-2 and TRBJ1-2, with no clear D. Germline CDR1 reads LGHNA; CDR2 reads YNFKEQ. The CDR3 is 15 amino acids. Trimming took 3 bases from V and 0 from J, leaving 11 bases between them. The CDR3 reads CASSQEGLTNYGYTF. The CDR3 DNA reads TGTGCCAGCAGCCAGGAAGGGCTTACTAACTATGGCTACACCTTC.

The genes are TRBV20-1 and TRBJ1-5; tentatively, D is TRBD1 (6 bases). This CDR3 contains 19 residues. Germline CDR1 reads DFQATT; CDR2 reads SNEGSKA (reference sequence). Trimming pared 5 bases from V and 0 bases from J, leaving 26 bases between. This CDR3 reads CSAGPTGFWGQNSNQPQHF. Here the CDR3 DNA reads TGCAGTGCTGGACCCACAGGGTTTTGGGGCCAGAATAGCAATCAGCCCCAGCATTTT.

This clonotype was found many times. The J gene is TRBJ2-1, the V gene TRBV12-3 or TRBV12-4; 10 positions match TRBD2. This CDR3 is built from 16 residues. Trimming took 6 bases from V and 6 from J; bases not matched to a gene: 11. The DNA for the CDR3 is TGTGCCAGCAGCCCCCCTAGCGGGAGACGTCTCAATGAGCAGTTCTTC. This translates into CASSPPSGRRLNEQFF.

V usage is TRBV24-1 and J usage is TRBJ2-1; TRBD1 aligns across 8 bases. Losses at the gene ends were 9 bases for V and 4 bases for J; bases not matched to a gene: 7. The germline gives CDR1 KGHDR, CDR2 SFDVKD. The CDR3 totals 14 residues. CDR3: CATGRDRQYNEQFF. For the CDR3, the DNA is TGTGCCACCGGCCGGGACAGGCAATACAATGAGCAGTTCTTC.

This clonotype was found a few times. The CDR3 is CASSQVGRSPNQETQYF. CDR3 nucleotide sequence: TGTGCCAGCAGCCAAGTGGGGAGGTCCCCGAACCAAGAGACCCAGTACTTC. J is TRBJ2-5 and V is TRBV3-1, with D perhaps matching TRBD2 (6 bases). CDR1 is LGHDT and CDR2 is YNNKEL in the germline V gene (reference sequence). The CDR3 is 17 amino acids. With 1 base removed from V and 0 bases from J, the gap between germline ends came to 15 bases.

This clonotype was observed a handful of times. The chain carries TRBV20-1 and TRBJ2-3, with D tentatively TRBD2 (6 bases). The germline V gene encodes CDR1 DFQATT and CDR2 SNEGSKA (reference sequence). The germline V and J ends were trimmed by 2 bases and 1 base, with 10 bases remaining between them. The CDR3 extends over 14 amino acids. CDR3 coding DNA: TGCAGTGCTAGACGCCGCGGGGGCACAGATACGCAGTATTTT. This codes for CSARRRGGTDTQYF.

The chain joins TRBV20-1 to TRBJ2-5; D is unclear. Per the germline V gene, CDR1 is DFQATT and CDR2 is SNEGSKA (reference sequence). The V gene lost 4 bases and the J gene lost 11 bases, with 23 bases spanning the gap. This CDR3 contains 14 residues. The CDR3 DNA reads as TGCAGTGCTATATACCGGGCGGTTGGCAATGAGCAGTACTTC. Amino acids: CSAIYRAVGNEQYF.

This clonotype was counted ten times or more. The CDR3 sequence is CASSFGDIRYF. The CDR3 region has the DNA TGTGCCAGCAGTTTTGGGGACATAAGGTATTTT. The rearrangement joins TRBV12-3 or TRBV12-4 to TRBJ2-3; maybe TRBD1 (6 bases). V lost 3 bases and J 14 bases, leaving 12 bases between the germline ends. This CDR3 spans 11 amino acids.

The rearrangement uses TRBV4-2 and TRBJ2-6; 8 bases match TRBD1. Looked up from germline, CDR1 is LGHNA and CDR2 is YNFKEQ. The CDR3 consists of 19 residues. The V gene end was trimmed by 0 bases and the J gene end by 0 bases; junction bases not matched to a gene: 7. CDR3 residues: CASSQEIGTGPSGANVLTF. The CDR3 nucleotides are TGTGCCAGCAGCCAAGAAATTGGGACAGGTCCCTCTGGGGCCAACGTCCTGACTTTC.

This clonotype was seen a few times. The CDR3 DNA reads TGTGCCAGCAGTCCTAACCAGGGCTACACTGAAGCTTTCTTT. Translating gives CASSPNQGYTEAFF. This chain uses TRBV12-3 or TRBV12-4 with TRBJ1-1; a possible D gene is TRBD1 (5 bases). The CDR3 has 14 amino acids. Trimming left V 5 bases short and J 3 bases short, with 13 bases between.

This chain uses TRBV20-1 with TRBJ1-1; D is undetermined. Per germline, CDR1 DFQATT and CDR2 SNEGSKA (reference sequence). The CDR3 has 12 amino acids. V gave up 3 bases and J gave up 1 base, with 6 bases separating them. CDR3 in amino acids: CSASRRNTEAFF. DNA of the CDR3: TGCAGTGCTAGCCGCAGGAACACTGAAGCTTTCTTT.

The chain couples TRBV2 to TRBJ2-3; D remains ambiguous. The CDR3 spans 14 residues. Per germline, CDR1 SNHLY and CDR2 FYNNEI. Between the trimmed V and J ends, which lost 7 bases and 2 bases, there was a span of 13 bases. The DNA of the CDR3 is TGTGCCAGCACCCGAGAGGTCCACACAGATACGCAGTATTTT. Its translation is CASTREVHTDTQYF.

This clonotype was counted only a few times. The chain combines TRBV18 with TRBJ1-2, with TRBD1 matching 9 bases. The CDR3 length is 15 residues. CDR1 is KGHSH, CDR2 LQKENI, per germline. Losses at the gene ends were 3 bases for V and 7 bases for J; bases not matched to a gene: 9. CDR3 region: CASSPGLPGQGGYTF. Here the CDR3 DNA reads TGTGCCAGCTCACCGGGATTACCGGGACAGGGTGGCTACACCTTC. Using reference TRBV18 and TRBJ1-2 for the parts outside the CDR3, the full variable domain is NAGVMQNPRHLVRRRGQEARLRCSPMKGHSHVYWYRQLPEEGLKFMVYLQKENIIDESGMPKERFSAEFPKEGPSILRIQQVVRGDSAAYFCASSPGLPGQGGYTFGSGTRLTVV.

The J gene is TRBJ2-2, the V gene TRBV24-1; D remains unclear. CDR3 length: 12 residues. V lost 5 bases and J lost 7, with 7 bases in between. Germline V CDR1 and CDR2: KGHDR, SFDVKD. In DNA, the CDR3 is TGTGCCACCAGTGTGAGAGGCGGGGAGCTGTTTTTT. Protein sequence: CATSVRGGELFF.